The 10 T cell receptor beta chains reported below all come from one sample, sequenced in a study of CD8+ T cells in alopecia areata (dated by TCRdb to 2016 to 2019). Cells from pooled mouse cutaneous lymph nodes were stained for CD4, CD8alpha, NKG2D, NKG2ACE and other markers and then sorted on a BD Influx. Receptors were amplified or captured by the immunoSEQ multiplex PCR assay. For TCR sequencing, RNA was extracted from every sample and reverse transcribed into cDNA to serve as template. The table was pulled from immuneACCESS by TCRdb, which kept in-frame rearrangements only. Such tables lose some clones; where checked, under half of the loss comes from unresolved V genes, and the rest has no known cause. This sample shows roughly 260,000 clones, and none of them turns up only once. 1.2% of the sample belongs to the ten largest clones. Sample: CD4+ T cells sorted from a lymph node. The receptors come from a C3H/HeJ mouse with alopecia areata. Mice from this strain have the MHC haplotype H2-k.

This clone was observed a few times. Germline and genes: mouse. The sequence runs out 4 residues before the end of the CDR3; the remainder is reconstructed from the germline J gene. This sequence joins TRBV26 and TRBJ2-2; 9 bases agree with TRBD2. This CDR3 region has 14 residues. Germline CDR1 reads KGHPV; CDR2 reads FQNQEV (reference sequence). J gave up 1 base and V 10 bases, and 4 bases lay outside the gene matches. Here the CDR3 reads CATRLGENTGQLYF. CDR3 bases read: TGTGCCACCCGACTGGGGGAAAACACCGGG.

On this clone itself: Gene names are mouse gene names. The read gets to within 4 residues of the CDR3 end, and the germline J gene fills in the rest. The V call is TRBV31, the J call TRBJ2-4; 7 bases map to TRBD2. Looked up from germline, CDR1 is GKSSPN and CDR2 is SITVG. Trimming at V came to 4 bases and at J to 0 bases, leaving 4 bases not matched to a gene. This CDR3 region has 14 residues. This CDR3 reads CAWTPGGSQNTLYF. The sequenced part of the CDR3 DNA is TGTGCCTGGACCCCTGGGGGTAGTCAAAAC.

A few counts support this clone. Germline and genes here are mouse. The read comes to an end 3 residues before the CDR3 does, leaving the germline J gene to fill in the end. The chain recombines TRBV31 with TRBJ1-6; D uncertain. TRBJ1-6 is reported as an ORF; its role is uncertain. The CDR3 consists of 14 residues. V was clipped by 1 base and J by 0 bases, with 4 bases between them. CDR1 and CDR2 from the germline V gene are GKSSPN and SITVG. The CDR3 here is CAWSHSSYNSPLYF. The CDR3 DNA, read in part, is TGTGCCTGGAGTCACAGTTCCTATAATTCGCCC.

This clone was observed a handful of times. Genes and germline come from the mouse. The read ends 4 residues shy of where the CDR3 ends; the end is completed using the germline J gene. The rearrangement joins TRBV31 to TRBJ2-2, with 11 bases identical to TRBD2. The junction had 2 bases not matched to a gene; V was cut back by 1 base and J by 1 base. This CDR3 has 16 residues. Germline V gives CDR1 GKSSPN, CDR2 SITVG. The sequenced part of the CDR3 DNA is TGTGCCTGGAGTCCACTGGGGGGGCAAAACACCGGG. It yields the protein CAWSPLGGQNTG. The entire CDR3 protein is CAWSPLGGQNTGQLYF.

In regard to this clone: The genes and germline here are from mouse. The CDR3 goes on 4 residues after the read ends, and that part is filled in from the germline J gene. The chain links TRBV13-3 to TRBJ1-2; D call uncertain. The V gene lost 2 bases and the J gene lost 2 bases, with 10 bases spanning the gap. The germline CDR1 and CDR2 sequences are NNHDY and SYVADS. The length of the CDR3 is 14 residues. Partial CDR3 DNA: TGTGCCAGCAGTGAATCCAGTCTCAACTCC. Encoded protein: CASSESSLNS. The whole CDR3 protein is CASSESSLNSDYTF.

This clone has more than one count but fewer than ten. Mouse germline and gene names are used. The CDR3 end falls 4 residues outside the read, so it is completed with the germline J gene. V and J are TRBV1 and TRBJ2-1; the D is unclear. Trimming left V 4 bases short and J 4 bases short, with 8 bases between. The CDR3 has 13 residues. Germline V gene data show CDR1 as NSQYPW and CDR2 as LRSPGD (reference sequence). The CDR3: CTCSGRQYAEQFF. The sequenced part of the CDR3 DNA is TGCACCTGCAGTGGAAGACAATATGCT.

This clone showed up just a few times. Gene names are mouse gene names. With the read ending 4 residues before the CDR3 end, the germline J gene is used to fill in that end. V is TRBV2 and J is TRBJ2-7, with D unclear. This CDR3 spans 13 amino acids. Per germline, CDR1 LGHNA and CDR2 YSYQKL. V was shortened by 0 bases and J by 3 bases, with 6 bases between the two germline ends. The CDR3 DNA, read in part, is TGTGCCAGCAGCCAAGACAGTCGCTAT. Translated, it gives CASSQDSRY. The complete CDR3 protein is CASSQDSRYEQYF.

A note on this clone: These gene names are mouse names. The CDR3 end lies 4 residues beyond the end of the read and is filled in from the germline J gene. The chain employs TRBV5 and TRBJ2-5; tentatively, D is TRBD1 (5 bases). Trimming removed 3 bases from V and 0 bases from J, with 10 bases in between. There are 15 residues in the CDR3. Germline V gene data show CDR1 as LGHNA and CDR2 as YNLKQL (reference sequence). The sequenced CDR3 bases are TGTGCCAGCAGCCACGACAGCGTTAACCAAGAC. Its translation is CASSHDSVNQD. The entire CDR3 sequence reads CASSHDSVNQDTQYF.

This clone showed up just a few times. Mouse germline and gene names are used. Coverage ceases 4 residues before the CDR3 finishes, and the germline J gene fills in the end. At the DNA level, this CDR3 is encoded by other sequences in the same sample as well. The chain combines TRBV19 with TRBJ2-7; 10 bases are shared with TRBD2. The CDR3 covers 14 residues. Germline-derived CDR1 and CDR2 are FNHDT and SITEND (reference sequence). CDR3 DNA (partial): TGTGCCAGCAGTCTCCGACTGGGGGGTTAT. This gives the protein CASSLRLGGY. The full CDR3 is CASSLRLGGYEQYF.

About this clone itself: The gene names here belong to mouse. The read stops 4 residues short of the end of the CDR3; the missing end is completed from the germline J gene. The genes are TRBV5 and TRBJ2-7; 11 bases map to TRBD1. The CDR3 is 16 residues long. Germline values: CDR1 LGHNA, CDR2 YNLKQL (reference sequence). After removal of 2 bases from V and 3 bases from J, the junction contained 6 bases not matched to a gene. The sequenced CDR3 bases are TGTGCCAGCAGCCAAACCCGGGACAGGGGGAACTAT. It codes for CASSQTRDRGNY. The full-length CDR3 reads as CASSQTRDRGNYEQYF.